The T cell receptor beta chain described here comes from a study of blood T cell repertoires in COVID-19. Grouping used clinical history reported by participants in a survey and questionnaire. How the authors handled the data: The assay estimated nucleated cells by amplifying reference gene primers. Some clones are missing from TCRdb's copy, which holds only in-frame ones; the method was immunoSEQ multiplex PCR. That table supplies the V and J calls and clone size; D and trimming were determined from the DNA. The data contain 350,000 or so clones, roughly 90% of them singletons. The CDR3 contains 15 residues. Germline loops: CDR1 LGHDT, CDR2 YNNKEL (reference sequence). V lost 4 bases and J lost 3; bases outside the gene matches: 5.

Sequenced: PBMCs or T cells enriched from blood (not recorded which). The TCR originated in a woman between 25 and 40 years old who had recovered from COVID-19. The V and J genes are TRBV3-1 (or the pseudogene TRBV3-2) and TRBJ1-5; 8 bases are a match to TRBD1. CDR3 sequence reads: CASSPGQGFNQPQHF. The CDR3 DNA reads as TGTGCCAGCAGCCCCGGACAGGGTTTCAATCAGCCCCAGCATTTT.